This TCR beta chain was found in a study of blood T cells in healthy people across ages. V lost 0 bases, J lost 0 bases, and 12 bases lay in between. There are 17 residues in the CDR3. Germline lookup yields CDR1 MNHEY and CDR2 SVGAGI. The second PCR ran about 7 to 12 cycles with a sample-barcoded 5' primer and J-beta primers. TCRdb reanalysed the 5' RACE reads using MiXCR and keeps one entry per CDR3 protein. Of 500,000 to 650,000 distinct CDR3 sequences in the sample, roughly a quarter are singletons; the top ten hold 3% to 4%. These data were likewise used in another study, on T cells of mothers and their children. That paper notes: Related mother-child pairs shared slightly more overlap than unrelated pairs, but the difference was non-significant. The authors found no persistent microchimeric T cell clones.

The chain joins TRBV6-5 to TRBJ1-3; D remains ambiguous. The sequence derives from a boy between 2 and 10 years old in good health. Sequenced sample: blood. The DNA for the CDR3 is TGTGCCAGCAGTTACTCGAGGGAGGCTAGCTCTGGAAACACCATATATTTT. Translated, it gives CASSYSREASSGNTIYF.